These 10 T cell receptor beta chains were sequenced from one sample in a study of blood T cell repertoires in COVID-19. Measured with immunoSEQ multiplex PCR; TCRdb has only the in-frame clones, and not every one. Seen here are about 360,000 clones, 80% to 90% observed once, and the top ten hold about 7%. What was sequenced was peripheral blood. The receptor set was obtained from a woman aged 55-70 years with COVID-19, enrolled during active disease.

V and J are TRBV9 and TRBJ2-3, with TRBD2 matching over 7 bases. Germline V gene lookup returns CDR1 SGDLS and CDR2 YYNGEE. V gave up 0 bases and J gave up 1 base; unmatched junction bases: 5. The CDR3 consists of 16 residues. The CDR3 region is CASSVDASGGTDTQYF. The CDR3 coding sequence is TGTGCCAGCAGCGTAGATGCAAGCGGGGGCACAGATACGCAGTATTTT.

V usage is TRBV20-1 and J usage is TRBJ2-3; D call uncertain. The germline CDR1 and CDR2 sequences are DFQATT and SNEGSKA (reference sequence). Trimming left V 6 bases short and J 6 bases short, with 10 bases between. The CDR3 has 11 amino acids. CDR3 in DNA: TGCAGTGCCCAAGAAGCGGATACGCAGTATTTT. As protein: CSAQEADTQYF.

This sequence joins TRBV7-6 and TRBJ2-5; the match to TRBD2 covers 7 bases. V lost 1 base and J lost 5; bases outside the gene matches: 7. The germline gives CDR1 SGHVS, CDR2 FNYEAQ. This CDR3 is built from 15 residues. The CDR3: CASSLGGGGGETQYF. CDR3 in DNA: TGTGCCAGCAGCTTAGGGGGCGGGGGAGGTGAGACCCAGTACTTC.

The CDR3 here is CATSDGQGWYGYTF. CDR3 DNA sequence: TGTGCCACCAGTGATGGACAGGGTTGGTATGGCTACACCTTC. The genes are TRBV24-1 and TRBJ1-2, with 8 bases lining up with TRBD1. The trim removed 3 bases at V and 5 bases at J, leaving 4 bases unmatched. Germline lookup yields CDR1 KGHDR and CDR2 SFDVKD. The CDR3 is 14 residues long.

This clone has only a few counts. V is TRBV6-6 and J is TRBJ1-1; no firm D call. The CDR3 covers 14 residues. With 6 bases removed from V and 4 bases from J, the gap between germline ends came to 15 bases. Germline CDR1 and CDR2: MNHNY and SVGAGI (reference sequence). The CDR3 DNA sequence: TGTGCCAGCAGCCCCCGGGGAGGGAGCACTGAAGCTTTCTTT. Protein: CASSPRGGSTEAFF.

The chain links TRBV5-5 to TRBJ1-2; 11 positions match TRBD1. V gave up 3 bases and J gave up 6 bases; unmatched junction bases: 10. The CDR3 runs to 16 residues. Germline-derived CDR1 and CDR2 are SGHKS and YYEKEE (reference sequence). CDR3 sequence (DNA): TGTGCCAGCAGCTCCCCCGGACAGGGGGCGCGGGATGGCTACACCTTC. Amino acid sequence: CASSSPGQGARDGYTF. The complete variable domain, with remaining parts taken from reference TRBV5-5 and TRBJ1-2, reads DAGVTQSPTHLIKTRGQQVTLRCSPISGHKSVSWYQQVLGQGPQFIFQYYEKEERGRGNFPDRFSARQFPNYSSELNVNALLLGDSALYLCASSSPGQGARDGYTFGSGTRLTVV.

The chain has TRBV19 and TRBJ2-7; a possible D gene is TRBD2 (6 bases). This CDR3 region has 16 residues. Germline V CDR1 and CDR2: LNHDA, SQIVND (reference sequence). V was cut by 6 bases and J by 3 bases, with 21 bases left in between. In nucleotides, the CDR3 is TGTGCCAGTAGCAGCGTAGGTGCGGGGATACTCTACGAGCAGTACTTC. Protein: CASSSVGAGILYEQYF.

The V call is TRBV6-5, the J call TRBJ2-3; TRBD2 matches 8 bases. Germline V CDR1 and CDR2: MNHEY, SVGAGI. This CDR3 comprises 16 residues. V lost 4 bases to trimming and J lost 0 bases; unmatched junction nucleotides: 6. Here the CDR3 DNA reads TGTGCCAGCAGTTTCAGCGGGGGTACTAGCACAGATACGCAGTATTTT. It codes for CASSFSGGTSTDTQYF.

The chain is built from TRBV5-1 and TRBJ1-4, with D hard to call. CDR3 length: 17 amino acids. Germline V lookup: CDR1 SGHRS, CDR2 YFSETQ. V was shortened by 5 bases and J by 2 bases, with 19 bases between the two germline ends. CDR3 sequence reads: CASSAYPVINTNEKLFF. The CDR3 DNA is TGCGCCAGCAGTGCTTATCCGGTTATCAACACTAATGAAAAACTGTTTTTT.

This clone was observed a few times. The rearrangement links TRBV5-8 to TRBJ1-2, with a tentative D call TRBD1 (5 bases). This CDR3 region has 15 residues. Germline CDR1 and CDR2: SGHTS and YDEGEE. V lost 1 base to trimming and J lost 4 bases, with 14 bases between them. The CDR3 DNA sequence: TGTGCCAGCAGCTTGACCCTTACAGGTCCCTATGGCTACACCTTC. It codes for CASSLTLTGPYGYTF.